The clone carrying this TCR beta chain appeared a single time. This specimen belongs to a study of blood T cell repertoires in COVID-19. Sequenced by immunoSEQ multiplex PCR; TCRdb stores in-frame clones only, minus some. The sample consists of 150,000 to 200,000 clones, 75% to 90% of them appearing once. Recovered status in Cohort 3 required two negative PCRs, clearance, or symptom resolution. The CDR3 is 16 residues long. Losses at the gene ends were 0 bases for V and 7 bases for J; bases not matched to a gene: 12. This sequence was found in a woman aged 60-70 years who had recovered from COVID-19. The sample comprised PBMCs or T cells enriched from blood (not recorded which). The chain combines TRBV5-3 with TRBJ1-1; 7 bases fit TRBD1. TRBV5-3 is placed among ORFs of uncertain function. The DNA of the CDR3 is TGTGCCAGAAGCTTGGAGCACCGGGGACAGCTGGGTGAAGCTTTCTTT. This sequence encodes CARSLEHRGQLGEAFF.